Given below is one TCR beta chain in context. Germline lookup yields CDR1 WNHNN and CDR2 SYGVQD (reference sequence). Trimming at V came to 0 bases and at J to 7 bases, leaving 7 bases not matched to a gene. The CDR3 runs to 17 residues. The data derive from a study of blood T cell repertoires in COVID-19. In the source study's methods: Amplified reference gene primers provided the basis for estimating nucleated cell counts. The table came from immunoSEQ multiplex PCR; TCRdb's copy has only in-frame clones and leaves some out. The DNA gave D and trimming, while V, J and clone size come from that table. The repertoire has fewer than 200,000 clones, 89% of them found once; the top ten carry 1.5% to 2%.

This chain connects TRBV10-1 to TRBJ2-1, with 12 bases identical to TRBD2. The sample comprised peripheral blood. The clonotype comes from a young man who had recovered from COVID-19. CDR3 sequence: CASSESRASGRGNEQFF. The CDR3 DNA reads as TGCGCCAGCAGTGAGTCCCGGGCTAGCGGGAGGGGAAATGAGCAGTTCTTC.